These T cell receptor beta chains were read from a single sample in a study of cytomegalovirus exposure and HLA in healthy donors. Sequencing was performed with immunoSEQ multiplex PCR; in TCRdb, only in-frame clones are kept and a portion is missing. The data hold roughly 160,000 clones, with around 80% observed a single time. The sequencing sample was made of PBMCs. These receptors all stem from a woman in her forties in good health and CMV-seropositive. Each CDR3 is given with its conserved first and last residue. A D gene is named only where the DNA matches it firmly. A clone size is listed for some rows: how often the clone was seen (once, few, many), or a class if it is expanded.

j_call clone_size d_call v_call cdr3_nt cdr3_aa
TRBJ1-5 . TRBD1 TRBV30 TGTGCCTGGAGCGAAACCCCGACAGGGTCACAGCCCCAGCATTTT CAWSETPTGSQPQHF
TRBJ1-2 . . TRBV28 TGTGCCATCCACGCGGACAGTCCGAGGGGCTACACCTTC CAIHADSPRGYTF
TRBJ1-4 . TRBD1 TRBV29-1 TGCAGCGTTGGTCAGGGGGGTATCGAAAAACTGTTTTTT CSVGQGGIEKLFF
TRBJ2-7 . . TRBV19 TGTGCCAGTAGTATAGTCGTTAGCGGCTACGAGCAGTACTTC CASSIVVSGYEQYF
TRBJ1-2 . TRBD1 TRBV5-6 TGTGCCAGCAGACGGGACAGGGGCTCTGGCTACACCTTC CASRRDRGSGYTF
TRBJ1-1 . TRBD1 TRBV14 TGTGCCAGCAGCCGGCCGGGACAGTTTATGGCCACCACTGAAGCTTTCTTT CASSRPGQFMATTEAFF
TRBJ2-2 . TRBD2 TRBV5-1 TGCGCCAGCAGCTGGCAGCGGGAGCGCGGCACCGGGGAGCTGTTTTTT CASSWQRERGTGELFF
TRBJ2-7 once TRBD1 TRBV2 TGTGCCAGCTCCCCGGACAGGGTCAACGAGCAGTACTTC CASSPDRVNEQYF
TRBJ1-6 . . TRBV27 TGTGCCAGCAGACCCCGAGGGGGAGATAATTCACCCCTCCACTTT CASRPRGGDNSPLHF
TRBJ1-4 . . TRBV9 TGTGCCAGCTCCGCGTGGGGGGGGCCTCCAATGTTTTTT CASSAWGGPPMFF
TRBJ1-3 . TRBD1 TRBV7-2 TGTGCCAGCAGAAACAGGGGGAGCTCTGGAAACACCATATATTTT CASRNRGSSGNTIYF
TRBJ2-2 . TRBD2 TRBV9 TGTGCCAGCAGCGCCGGACTAGCGGGAGCCACCGGGGAGCTGTTTTTT CASSAGLAGATGELFF
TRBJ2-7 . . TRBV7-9 TGTGCCAGCAGCTTAGTTGGCAATAAAGTCGACGAGCAGTACTTC CASSLVGNKVDEQYF
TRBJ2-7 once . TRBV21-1 TGTGCCAGCAGCAATTTCAAGCAGGGGACGTTCTGCGAGCAGTACTTC CASSNFKQGTFCEQYF
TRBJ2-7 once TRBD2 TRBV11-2 TGTGCCAGCAGCTTAGTACGCGGGAGTGCCTACGAGCAGTACTTC CASSLVRGSAYEQYF
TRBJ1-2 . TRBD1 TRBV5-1 TGCGCCAGCAGCGAAACAGGGGGAGGGAACTATGGCTACACCTTC CASSETGGGNYGYTF
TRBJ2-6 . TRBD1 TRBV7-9 TGTGCCAGCAGCTGGACAGGGGTCGGGGCCAACGTCCTGACTTTC CASSWTGVGANVLTF
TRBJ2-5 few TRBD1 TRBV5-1 TGCGCCAGCAGCGTAACCGGGACAGGGGGGGGAGAGACCCAGTACTTC CASSVTGTGGGETQYF
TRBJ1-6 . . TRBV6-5 TGTGCCAGCAGCGGGACAAATAATTCACCCCTCCACTTT CASSGTNNSPLHF
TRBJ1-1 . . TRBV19 TGTGCCAGTATGTCGCAGGGGCTTGCTGAAGCTTTCTTT CASMSQGLAEAFF
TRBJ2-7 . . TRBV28 TGTGCCACCAAGGCCACCCGGGACACAAGCTCCTACGAGCAGTACTTC CATKATRDTSSYEQYF
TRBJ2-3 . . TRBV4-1 TGCGCCAGCAGCCTCCCGGTGGTGGGCCCTAGCACAGATACGCAGTATTTT CASSLPVVGPSTDTQYF
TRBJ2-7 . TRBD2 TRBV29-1 TGCAGCGTTCGGACTAGCGGGAGAGTATCGACCTACGAGCAGTACTTC CSVRTSGRVSTYEQYF
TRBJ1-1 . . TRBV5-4 TGTGCCAGCAGCTTGTGGTACGGGACACCGACGGGTGAAGCTTTCTTT CASSLWYGTPTGEAFF
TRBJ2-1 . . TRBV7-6 TGTGCCAGCAGTCCTGAGATACTACATGAGCAGTTCTTC CASSPEILHEQFF
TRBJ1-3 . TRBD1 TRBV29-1 TGCAGCGTCCCCAAGGAGGGGGCAATCCTCTCTGGAAACACCATATATTTT CSVPKEGAILSGNTIYF